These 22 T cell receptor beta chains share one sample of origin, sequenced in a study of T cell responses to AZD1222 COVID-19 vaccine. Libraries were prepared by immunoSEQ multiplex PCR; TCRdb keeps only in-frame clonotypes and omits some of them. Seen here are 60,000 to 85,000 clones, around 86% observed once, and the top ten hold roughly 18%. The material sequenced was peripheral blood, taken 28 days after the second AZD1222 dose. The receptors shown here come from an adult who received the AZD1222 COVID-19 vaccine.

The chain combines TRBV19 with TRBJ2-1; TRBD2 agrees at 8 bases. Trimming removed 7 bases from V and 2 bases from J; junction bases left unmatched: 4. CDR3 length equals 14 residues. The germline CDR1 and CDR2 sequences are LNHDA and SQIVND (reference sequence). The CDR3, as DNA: TGTGCCAGTACCGGGGGGGGCCCCTACAATGAGCAGTTCTTC. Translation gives CASTGGGPYNEQFF.

The CDR3 loop is CASSLYAGLRRDEQFF. The CDR3 coding sequence is TGTGCCAGCAGCTTATACGCAGGCCTGCGGCGGGATGAGCAGTTCTTC. This sequence joins TRBV11-1 and TRBJ2-1; D is perhaps TRBD2 (5 bases). Per germline, CDR1 SGHAT and CDR2 FQDESV (reference sequence). V was trimmed by 2 bases and J by 8 bases, leaving 19 bases between them. CDR3 length: 16 amino acids.

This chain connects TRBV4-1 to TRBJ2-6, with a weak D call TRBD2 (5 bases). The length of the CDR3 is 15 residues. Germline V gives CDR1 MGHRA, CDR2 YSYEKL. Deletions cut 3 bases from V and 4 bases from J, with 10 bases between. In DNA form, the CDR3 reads TGCGCCAGCAGCCAGGGAGTCGCGGGGGCCAACGTCCTGACTTTC. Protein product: CASSQGVAGANVLTF.

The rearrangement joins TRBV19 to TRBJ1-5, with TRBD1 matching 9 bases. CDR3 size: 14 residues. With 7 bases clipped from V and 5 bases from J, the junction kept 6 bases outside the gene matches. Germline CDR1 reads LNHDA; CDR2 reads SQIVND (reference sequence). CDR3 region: CASTSGQGYQPQHF. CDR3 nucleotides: TGTGCCAGTACCTCGGGACAGGGTTATCAGCCCCAGCATTTT.

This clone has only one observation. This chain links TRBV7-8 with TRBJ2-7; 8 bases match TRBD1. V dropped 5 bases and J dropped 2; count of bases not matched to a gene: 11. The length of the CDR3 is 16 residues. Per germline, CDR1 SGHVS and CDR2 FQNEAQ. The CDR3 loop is CASSPRLGQAAYEQYF. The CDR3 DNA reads TGTGCCAGCAGCCCCCGGCTGGGACAGGCTGCCTACGAGCAGTACTTC.

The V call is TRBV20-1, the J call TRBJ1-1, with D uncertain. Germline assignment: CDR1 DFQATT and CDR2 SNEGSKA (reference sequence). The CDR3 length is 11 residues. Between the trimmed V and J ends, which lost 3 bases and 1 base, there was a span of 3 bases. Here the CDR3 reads CSARENTEAFF. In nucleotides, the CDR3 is TGCAGTGCTAGGGAGAACACTGAAGCTTTCTTT.

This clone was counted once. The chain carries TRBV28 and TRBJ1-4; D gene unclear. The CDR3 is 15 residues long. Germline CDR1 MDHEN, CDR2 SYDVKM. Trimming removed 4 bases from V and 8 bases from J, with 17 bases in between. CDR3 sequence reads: CASSSSGMYNEKLFF. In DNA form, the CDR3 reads TGTGCCAGCAGTTCCTCCGGGATGTACAACGAAAAACTGTTTTTT. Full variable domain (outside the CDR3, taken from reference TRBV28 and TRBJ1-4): DVKVTQSSRYLVKRTGEKVFLECVQDMDHENMFWYRQDPGLGLRLIYFSYDVKMKEKGDIPEGYSVSREKKERFSLILESASTNQTSMYLCASSSSGMYNEKLFFGSGTQLSVL.

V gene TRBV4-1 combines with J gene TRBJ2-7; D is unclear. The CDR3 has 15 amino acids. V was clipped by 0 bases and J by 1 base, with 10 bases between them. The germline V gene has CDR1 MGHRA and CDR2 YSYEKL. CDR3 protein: CASSQDLSLSYEQYF. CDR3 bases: TGCGCCAGCAGCCAAGACCTGTCCCTTTCCTACGAGCAGTACTTC.

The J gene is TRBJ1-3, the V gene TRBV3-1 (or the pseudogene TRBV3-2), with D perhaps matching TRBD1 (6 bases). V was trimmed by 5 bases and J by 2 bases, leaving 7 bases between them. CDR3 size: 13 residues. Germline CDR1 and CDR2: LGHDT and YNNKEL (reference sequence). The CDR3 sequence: CASSAGAGNTIYF. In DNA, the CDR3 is TGTGCCAGCAGCGCAGGGGCTGGAAACACCATATATTTT.

CDR3 region: CASRLGWTVDQPQHF. Written as DNA, the CDR3 is TGTGCCAGCCGACTGGGATGGACGGTGGATCAGCCCCAGCATTTT. The V call is TRBV6-5, the J call TRBJ1-5, with unresolved D. CDR1 is MNHEY, CDR2 SVGAGI, per germline. Deletions cut 8 bases from V and 5 bases from J, with 19 bases between. This CDR3 has 15 amino acids.

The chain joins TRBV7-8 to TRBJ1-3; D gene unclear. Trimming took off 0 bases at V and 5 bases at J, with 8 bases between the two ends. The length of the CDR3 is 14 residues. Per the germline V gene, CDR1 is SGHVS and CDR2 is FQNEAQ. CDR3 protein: CASSLAPGRNTIYF. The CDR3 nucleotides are TGTGCCAGCAGCTTAGCGCCGGGGAGAAACACCATATATTTT.

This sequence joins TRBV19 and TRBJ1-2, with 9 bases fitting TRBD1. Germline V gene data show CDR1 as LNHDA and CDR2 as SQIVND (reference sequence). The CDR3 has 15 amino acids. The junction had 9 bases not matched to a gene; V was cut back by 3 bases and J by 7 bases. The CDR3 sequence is CASSIGGGQGPGYTF. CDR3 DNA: TGTGCCAGTAGTATCGGCGGGGGACAGGGTCCTGGCTACACCTTC.

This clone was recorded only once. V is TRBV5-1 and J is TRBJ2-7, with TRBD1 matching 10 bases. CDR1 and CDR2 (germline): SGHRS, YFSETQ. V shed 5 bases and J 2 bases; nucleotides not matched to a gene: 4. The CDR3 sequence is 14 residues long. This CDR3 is CASRTGGGTYEQYF. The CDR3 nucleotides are TGCGCCAGCAGGACAGGGGGCGGGACCTACGAGCAGTACTTC.

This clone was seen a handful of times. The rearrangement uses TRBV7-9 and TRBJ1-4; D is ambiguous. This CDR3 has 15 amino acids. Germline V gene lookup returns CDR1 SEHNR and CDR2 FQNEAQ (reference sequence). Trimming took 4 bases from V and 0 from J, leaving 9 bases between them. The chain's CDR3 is CASSSPSTTNEKLFF. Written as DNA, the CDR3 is TGTGCCAGCAGCTCCCCGTCTACAACTAATGAAAAACTGTTTTTT.

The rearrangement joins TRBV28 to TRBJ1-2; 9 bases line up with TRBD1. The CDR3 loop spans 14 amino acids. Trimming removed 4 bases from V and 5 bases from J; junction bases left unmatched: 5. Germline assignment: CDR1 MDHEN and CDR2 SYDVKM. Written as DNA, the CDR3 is TGTGCCAGCAGTTCACAGGGGGCGCGGTATGGCTACACCTTC. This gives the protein CASSSQGARYGYTF.

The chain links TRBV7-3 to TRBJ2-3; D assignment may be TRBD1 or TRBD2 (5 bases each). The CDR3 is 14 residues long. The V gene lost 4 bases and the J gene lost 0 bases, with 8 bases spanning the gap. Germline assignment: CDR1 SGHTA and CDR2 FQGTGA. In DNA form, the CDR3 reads TGTGCCAGCAGCTGGGGACCCAGCACAGATACGCAGTATTTT. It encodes CASSWGPSTDTQYF.

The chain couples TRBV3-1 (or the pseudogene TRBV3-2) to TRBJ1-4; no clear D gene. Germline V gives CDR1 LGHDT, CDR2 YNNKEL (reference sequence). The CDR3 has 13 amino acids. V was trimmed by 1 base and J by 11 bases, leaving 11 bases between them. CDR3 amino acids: CASSQVEASKLFF. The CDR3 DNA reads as TGTGCCAGCAGCCAAGTAGAAGCGAGCAAACTGTTTTTT.

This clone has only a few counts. Here the CDR3 reads CASSPQLSRGGEKLFF. The CDR3 nucleotides are TGTGCCAGCTCACCACAACTGAGCAGGGGAGGTGAAAAACTGTTTTTT. This sequence joins TRBV18 and TRBJ1-4; the D gene is possibly TRBD1 (6 bases). The germline CDR1 and CDR2 sequences are KGHSH and LQKENI. This CDR3 region has 16 residues. The germline V and J ends were trimmed by 1 base and 7 bases, with 16 bases remaining between them.

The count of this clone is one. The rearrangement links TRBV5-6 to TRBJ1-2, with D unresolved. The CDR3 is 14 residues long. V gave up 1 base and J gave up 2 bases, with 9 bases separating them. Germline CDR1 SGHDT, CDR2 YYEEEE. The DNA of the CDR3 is TGTGCCAGCAGCTTGAGGGCCAGCAACTATGGCTACACCTTC. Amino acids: CASSLRASNYGYTF.

The CDR3 DNA sequence: TGTGCCAGCTCCCCGGACAGGAAAAACGAGCAGTACTTC. It is translated as CASSPDRKNEQYF. The V call is TRBV18, the J call TRBJ2-7, with 7 nucleotides matching TRBD1. Germline V CDR1 and CDR2: KGHSH, LQKENI. The CDR3 is 13 amino acids. The junction had 7 bases not matched to a gene; V was cut back by 6 bases and J by 5 bases. Full variable domain (missing parts from reference TRBV18 and TRBJ2-7): NAGVMQNPRHLVRRRGQEARLRCSPMKGHSHVYWYRQLPEEGLKFMVYLQKENIIDESGMPKERFSAEFPKEGPSILRIQQVVRGDSAAYFCASSPDRKNEQYFGPGTRLTVT.

The CDR3 sequence: CASSLDGDGRETQYF. In DNA form, the CDR3 reads TGTGCCAGCAGCTTGGACGGTGACGGGCGGGAGACCCAGTACTTC. The gene calls are TRBV5-5 and TRBJ2-5; unclear D gene. The CDR3 contains 15 residues. Germline V gives CDR1 SGHKS, CDR2 YYEKEE (reference sequence). The V end was cut by 0 bases, the J end by 5 bases, with 14 bases between.

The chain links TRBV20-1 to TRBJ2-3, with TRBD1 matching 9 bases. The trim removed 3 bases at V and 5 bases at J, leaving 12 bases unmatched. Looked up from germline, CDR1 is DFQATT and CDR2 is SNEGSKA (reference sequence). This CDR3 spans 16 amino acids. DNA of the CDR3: TGCAGTGCTAGTTCCCCGTTGGGACAGGGAGGAGATACGCAGTATTTT. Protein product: CSASSPLGQGGDTQYF.